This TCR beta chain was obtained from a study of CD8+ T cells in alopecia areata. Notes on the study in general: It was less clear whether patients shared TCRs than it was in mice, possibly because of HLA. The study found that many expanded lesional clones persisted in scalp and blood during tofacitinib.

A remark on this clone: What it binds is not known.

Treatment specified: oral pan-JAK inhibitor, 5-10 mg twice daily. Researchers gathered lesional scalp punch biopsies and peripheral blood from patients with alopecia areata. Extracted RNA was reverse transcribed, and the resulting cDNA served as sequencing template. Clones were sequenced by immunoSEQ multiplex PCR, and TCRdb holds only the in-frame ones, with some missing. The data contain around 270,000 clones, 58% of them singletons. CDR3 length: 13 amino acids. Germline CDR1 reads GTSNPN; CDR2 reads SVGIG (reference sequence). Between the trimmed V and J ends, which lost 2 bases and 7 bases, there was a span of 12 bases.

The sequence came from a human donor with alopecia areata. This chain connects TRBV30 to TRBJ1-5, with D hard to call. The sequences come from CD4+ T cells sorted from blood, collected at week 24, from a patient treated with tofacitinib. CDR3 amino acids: CAWSSRIGQPQHF. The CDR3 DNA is TGTGCCTGGAGTAGCCGAATTGGCCAGCCCCAGCATTTT.